This T cell receptor beta chain was sequenced for a study of blood T cell repertoires in COVID-19. The overall study: Both acute and convalescent COVID-19 samples were obtained from the United States, Italy and Spain.

V was cut by 0 bases and J by 4 bases, with 10 bases left in between. Germline V CDR1 and CDR2: SGHNT, YYREEE (reference sequence). This CDR3 comprises 14 residues. Original handling: Amplification of reference gene primers was used by the study to estimate nucleated cell counts. The data were produced by immunoSEQ multiplex PCR, yet TCRdb's version contains in-frame clones alone and is incomplete. That table supplies the V and J calls and clone size; D and trimming were determined from the DNA. The table shows 55,000 to 70,000 clones, with 80% to 90% occurring only once. The chain joins TRBV5-4 to TRBJ2-5; D ambiguous. The clonotype comes from a man older than 75 with acute or convalescent COVID-19. Sequencing was carried out using peripheral blood. CDR3 sequence (DNA): TGTGCCAGCAGCTTGGGGCCTCTTGCAGAGACCCAGTACTTC. Encoded protein: CASSLGPLAETQYF.